The rows below give T cell receptor beta chains drawn from one sample of a study of T cell repertoires in cytomegalovirus infection. TCRdb reanalysed the reads using MiXCR and keeps one entry per CDR3 protein. The sample yields some 700,000 distinct CDR3 sequences, roughly 30% seen once. No antigen has been assigned to these receptors. This sample comprised cultured PBMCs, obtained from culture after CMV antigen stimulation. These receptors came from a human donor in good health (CMV status not recorded). Some clones in this sample may be carry-over from other donors' samples. The CDR3 runs from the conserved cysteine through the conserved F or W. Each record gives: J gene, V gene, D gene, clone size, CDR3 DNA, CDR3 protein. A D gene is named only where the DNA matches it firmly. Clone size is not always given. Where it is, it says once, few, many or a class for expanded clones.

TRBJ2-1	TRBV11-3	.	.	TGTGCCAGCAGCAAGGGGGTGGGCAATGAGCAGTTCTTC	CASSKGVGNEQFF
TRBJ2-1	TRBV12-3/TRBV12-4	.	few	TGTGCCAGCAGTTCCCCCCCCTACAATGAGCAGTTCTTC	CASSSPPYNEQFF
TRBJ2-7	TRBV2	TRBD2	.	TGTGCCAGCAGTGTGCTAGCGGGAGTCAGCTCCTACGAGCAGTACTTC	CASSVLAGVSSYEQYF
TRBJ2-5	TRBV9	.	.	TGTGCCAGCAGCGTAGGGGGCCAGCCCGAGGAGACCCAGTACTTC	CASSVGGQPEETQYF
TRBJ1-4	TRBV4-1	.	.	TGCGCCAGCAGCCAACTCCCACTAAATGAAAAACTGTTTTTT	CASSQLPLNEKLFF
TRBJ2-5	TRBV11-2	.	few	TGTGCCAGCAGCTTATGGGCCAGGAGGGAGACCCAGTACTTC	CASSLWARRETQYF
TRBJ1-5	TRBV28	.	few	TGTGCCAGCAGTTTATGGGCTCAGGGAAGCAATCAGCCCCAGCATTTT	CASSLWAQGSNQPQHF
TRBJ2-1	TRBV7-2	.	.	TGTGCCAGCAGAGGCGGGACCTACAATGAGCAGTTCTTC	CASRGGTYNEQFF
TRBJ2-1	TRBV11-2	TRBD2	few	TGTGCCAGCAGCTTAATAGGACTAGCGGGAGTCACCCACAATGAGCAGTTCTTC	CASSLIGLAGVTHNEQFF
TRBJ2-3	TRBV6-1	TRBD2	.	TGTGCCAGCAGTGGGACTAGCGGGGGGCGGGATACGCAGTATTTT	CASSGTSGGRDTQYF
TRBJ1-1	TRBV6-1	.	.	TGTGCCAGCAGTCTGGAGAGGTCGGTCACTGAAGCTTTCTTT	CASSLERSVTEAFF
TRBJ2-7	TRBV7-2	.	.	TGTGCCAGCAGCCCGTCGGACCTTTACCCCTACGAGCAGTACTTC	CASSPSDLYPYEQYF
TRBJ1-2	TRBV10-3	.	.	TGTGCCATCAGTGAGGCCGTCACTAACTATGGCTACACCTTC	CAISEAVTNYGYTF
TRBJ2-5	TRBV7-2	TRBD1	few	TGTGCCAGCAGCATCAACAGGGGCCCTGGGGAGACCCAGTACTTC	CASSINRGPGETQYF
TRBJ2-7	TRBV7-8	TRBD2	many	TGTGCCAGCAGCTTTTGGCGGACTAGCGGGAGCTACGAGCAGTACTTC	CASSFWRTSGSYEQYF
TRBJ1-2	TRBV5-4	.	.	TGTGCCAGCAGTTACGTAGAGGGATGGTATGGCTACACCTTC	CASSYVEGWYGYTF
TRBJ2-5	TRBV10-3	TRBD2	.	TGTGCCATCAAAAGGACTAGCGGGGACCGATTAGAAGAGACCCAGTACTTC	CAIKRTSGDRLEETQYF
TRBJ2-3	TRBV7-2	TRBD2	few	TGTGCCAGCAGCTTAGTTGTGGCGGGGGGGCCCCCTAGCACAGATACGCAGTATTTT	CASSLVVAGGPPSTDTQYF
TRBJ2-7	TRBV5-4	TRBD2	few	TGTGCCAGCAGCGCGGGATCGGGACTAGCGGGCTACGAGCAGTACTTC	CASSAGSGLAGYEQYF
TRBJ2-3	TRBV12-3/TRBV12-4	.	many	TGTGCCAGCAGTTTAACCCAGGACGATACGCAGTATTTT	CASSLTQDDTQYF
TRBJ2-3	TRBV6-8	.	.	TGTGCCAGCACCAAAGGGGGGTCAGATACGCAGTATTTT	CASTKGGSDTQYF
TRBJ2-5	TRBV6-5	.	.	TGTGCCAGCAAGGCACCCGCACGGGTGAATCGAGAGACCCAGTACTTC	CASKAPARVNRETQYF
TRBJ2-1	TRBV20-1	TRBD2	.	TGCAGTGCTAGAGGGGGGACTAGCATCAATGAGCAGTTCTTC	CSARGGTSINEQFF
TRBJ2-2	TRBV11-2	TRBD1	.	TGTGCCAGCAGCAAGACAGACAGGGCCGGGGAGCTGTTTTTT	CASSKTDRAGELFF
TRBJ2-7	TRBV6-6	TRBD1	once	TGTGCCAGCAGCTCCCTTGGGACAGGGCCTGACGAGCAGTACTTC	CASSSLGTGPDEQYF
TRBJ2-2	TRBV7-2	TRBD2	.	TGTGCCAGCAGCTTTATCTCGGGGGGAGGGAAGGCGGGGGAGCTGTTTTTT	CASSFISGGGKAGELFF
TRBJ1-6	TRBV5-6	.	.	TGTGCCAGCAGCCCCTTGGGACAACTCAATTCACCCCTCCACTTT	CASSPLGQLNSPLHF
TRBJ1-3	TRBV7-6	TRBD1	.	TGTGCCAGCAGCGCGCCGGGACAGGACTTCACCATATATTTT	CASSAPGQDFTIYF
TRBJ1-1	TRBV5-1	.	.	TGCGCCAGCAGCGCCCAGCCCCCGCCGAACACTGAAGCTTTCTTT	CASSAQPPPNTEAFF
TRBJ1-4	TRBV20-1	.	.	TGCAGTGCTAATCCCCGGGGGGGTAATGAAAAACTGTTTTTT	CSANPRGGNEKLFF
TRBJ1-5	TRBV2	.	once	TGTGCCAGCAGTGAAGCGCTTACAGGCCTAAGCCAGCCCCAGCATTTT	CASSEALTGLSQPQHF
TRBJ1-2	TRBV20-1	.	.	TGCAGTGCTAGGGGCAGGGAACTCTATGGCTACACCTTC	CSARGRELYGYTF
TRBJ2-3	TRBV7-2	TRBD2	medium-sized	TGTGCCAGCAGCCCAGCCGGACTAGCGATGGCAGATACGCAGTATTTT	CASSPAGLAMADTQYF
TRBJ2-3	TRBV5-4	.	.	TGTGCCAGCAGCTTTAAGCCTGCAGATACGCAGTATTTT	CASSFKPADTQYF
TRBJ2-7	TRBV6-1	.	.	TGTGCCAGCAGTTACCAGGGTTTGACCTCCTACGAGCAGTACTTC	CASSYQGLTSYEQYF
TRBJ2-3	TRBV7-9	TRBD2	many	TGTGCCAGCAGCTCACCCCGAAGTAACCACGGGACTAGCTTCACAGATACGCAGTATTTT	CASSSPRSNHGTSFTDTQYF
TRBJ2-7	TRBV20-1	.	.	TGCAGTGCTAGACCGGGGGACCATAACGAGCAGTACTTC	CSARPGDHNEQYF
TRBJ2-3	TRBV7-2	.	many	TGTGCCAGCAGCTTAGCAGGGGTGAAGACAGATACGCAGTATTTT	CASSLAGVKTDTQYF
TRBJ2-7	TRBV20-1	TRBD1	few	TGCAGTGCTGCAGGGGGCTTATTGTCCTACGAGCAGTACTTC	CSAAGGLLSYEQYF
TRBJ2-2	TRBV7-2	TRBD2	many	TGTGCCAGCAGCTTCGCGACTAGCGGGGTTGAGCTGTTTTTT	CASSFATSGVELFF
TRBJ2-7	TRBV19	TRBD1	.	TGTGCCAGTAGTAGCCGGGACAGCTTCTACGAGCAGTACTTC	CASSSRDSFYEQYF